The 7 T cell receptor beta chains given below trace back to one sample, sequenced in a study of blood T cells in healthy people across ages. Then a second PCR, running about 6 to 11 cycles, was carried out with a sample-barcoded 5' primer and a J-beta primer mix. Each CDR3 protein gets one entry after TCRdb re-called the 5' RACE reads with MiXCR. The sample includes over 750,000 distinct CDR3 sequences, around 25% of them seen just once. These sequences were also reported in another study, on T cells of mothers and their children.

The sequencing sample was made of blood. The source is a boy younger than 18 in good health.

V usage is TRBV4-2 and J usage is TRBJ2-7, with a tentative D call TRBD1 (5 bases). Between the trimmed V and J ends, which lost 5 bases and 7 bases, there was a span of 18 bases. Germline lookup yields CDR1 LGHNA and CDR2 YNFKEQ. The CDR3 spans 14 residues. The DNA for the CDR3 is TGTGCCAGCAGCGAACATAGGGGTCTGGGGGAGCAGTACTTC. Protein: CASSEHRGLGEQYF.

This clonotype was found a few times. J is TRBJ2-5 and V is TRBV20-1, with D perhaps matching TRBD2 (6 bases). The J call may be in error: the DNA end matches TRBJ2-7 better. CDR1 DFQATT and CDR2 SNEGSKA come from the germline V gene (reference sequence). The CDR3 spans 15 residues. The CDR3 sequence: CSAREVTRDSYEQYF. DNA for the CDR3: TGCAGTGCTAGAGAGGTGACTAGGGACTCCTACGAGCAGTACTTC.

This chain connects TRBV28 to TRBJ2-1; 10 nucleotides agree with TRBD1. The CDR3 extends over 14 amino acids. V dropped 11 bases and J dropped 2; count of bases not matched to a gene: 6. Germline V CDR1 and CDR2: MDHEN, SYDVKM. The CDR3: CAEGGQGPYNEQFF. The CDR3 DNA follows: TGTGCCGAGGGGGGACAGGGGCCCTACAATGAGCAGTTCTTC. Drawing the rest from reference TRBV28 and TRBJ2-1, the complete variable domain is DVKVTQSSRYLVKRTGEKVFLECVQDMDHENMFWYRQDPGLGLRLIYFSYDVKMKEKGDIPEGYSVSREKKERFSLILESASTNQTSMYLCAEGGQGPYNEQFFGPGTRLTVL.

The table lists this clonotype with a few counts. This chain links TRBV5-1 with TRBJ2-5; 9 positions match TRBD1. The CDR3 extends over 15 amino acids. V shed 0 bases, J shed 5 bases, and the junction held 5 bases outside the gene matches. From germline, CDR1 is SGHRS and CDR2 YFSETQ. As DNA, the CDR3 is TGCGCCAGCAGCTTGGAGGGACAGGGCGGGGAGACCCAGTACTTC. Residues: CASSLEGQGGETQYF.

The V and J genes are TRBV5-6 and TRBJ2-3; 8 bases agree with TRBD2. Germline V gives CDR1 SGHDT, CDR2 YYEEEE. J lost 5 bases, V lost 8 bases, and 10 bases had no gene match. CDR3 size: 14 residues. The CDR3 protein is CARKSGRAGDTQYF. The CDR3 bases are TGTGCCAGAAAAAGCGGGAGAGCGGGAGATACGCAGTATTTT.

This clonotype has more than one count but fewer than ten. The chain has TRBV2 and TRBJ2-3; D not resolved. CDR1 is SNHLY, CDR2 FYNNEI, per germline. The ends were cut back, 5 bases at V and 0 bases at J, with 9 bases in the middle. The CDR3 is made up of 14 amino acids. CDR3 bases: TGTGCCAGCAGTCAAGACGGGAGCACAGATACGCAGTATTTT. It yields the protein CASSQDGSTDTQYF.

This clonotype was observed a few times. This rearrangement joins TRBV4-2 to TRBJ2-7, with 9 bases fitting TRBD1. Trimming took 5 bases from V and 5 from J; bases not matched to a gene: 13. Germline CDR1 reads LGHNA; CDR2 reads YNFKEQ. The CDR3 runs to 16 residues. The CDR3 DNA reads as TGTGCCAGCAGCATCGAGGGGGGGACAGGGCGCCACGAGCAGTACTTC. Translation gives CASSIEGGTGRHEQYF.